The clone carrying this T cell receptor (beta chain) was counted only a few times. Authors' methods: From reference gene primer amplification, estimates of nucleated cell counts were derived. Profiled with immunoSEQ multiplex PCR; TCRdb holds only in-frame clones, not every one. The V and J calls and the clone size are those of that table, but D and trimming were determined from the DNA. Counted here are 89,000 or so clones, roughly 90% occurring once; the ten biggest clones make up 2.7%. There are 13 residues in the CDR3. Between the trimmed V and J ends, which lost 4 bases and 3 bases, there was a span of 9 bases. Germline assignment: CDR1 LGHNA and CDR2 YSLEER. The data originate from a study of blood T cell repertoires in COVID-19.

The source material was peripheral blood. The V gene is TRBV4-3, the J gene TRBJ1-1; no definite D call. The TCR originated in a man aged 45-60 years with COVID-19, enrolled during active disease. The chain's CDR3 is CASSPQVDTEAFF. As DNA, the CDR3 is TGCGCCAGCAGCCCCCAGGTTGACACTGAAGCTTTCTTT.